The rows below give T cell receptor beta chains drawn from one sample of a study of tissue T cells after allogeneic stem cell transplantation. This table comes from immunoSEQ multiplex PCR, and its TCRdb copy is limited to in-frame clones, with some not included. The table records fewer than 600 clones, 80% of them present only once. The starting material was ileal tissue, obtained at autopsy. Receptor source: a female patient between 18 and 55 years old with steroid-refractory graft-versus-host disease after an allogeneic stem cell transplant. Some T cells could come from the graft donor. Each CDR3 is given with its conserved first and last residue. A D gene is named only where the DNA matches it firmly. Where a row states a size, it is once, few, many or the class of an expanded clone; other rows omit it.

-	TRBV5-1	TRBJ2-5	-	TGCGCCAGCAGCGGAGAAGAGACCCAGTACTTC	CASSGEETQYF
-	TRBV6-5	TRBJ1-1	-	TGTGCCAGCATTTTCAGGGGACTCGTCGCTTTCTTT	CASIFRGLVAFF
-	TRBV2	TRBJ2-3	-	TGTGCCAGCAGGAACCGGACGGATTACACAGATACGCAGTATTTT	CASRNRTDYTDTQYF
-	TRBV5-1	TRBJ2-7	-	TGCGCCAGCAGCGGACTTTCGGCCTACGAGCAGTACTTC	CASSGLSAYEQYF
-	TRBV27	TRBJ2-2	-	TGTGCCAGCAGTTTTGCGGTTTACTTGAACACCGGGGAGCTGTTTTTT	CASSFAVYLNTGELFF
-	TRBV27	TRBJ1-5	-	TGTGCCAGCAGTTTAAGGGCGGGGGGCAATCAGCCCCAGCATTTT	CASSLRAGGNQPQHF
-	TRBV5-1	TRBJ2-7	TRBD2	TGCGCCAGCAGCCCGCGACTAGCTGATTCCTACGAGCAGTACTTC	CASSPRLADSYEQYF
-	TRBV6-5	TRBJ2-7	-	TGTGCCAGCAGTTATGGTGAACGGAGCTACGAGCAGTACTTC	CASSYGERSYEQYF
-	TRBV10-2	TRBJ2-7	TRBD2	TGCGCCAGCAGGTCCCCGACTAGCGGGAGTTCCTACGAGCAGTACTTC	CASRSPTSGSSYEQYF
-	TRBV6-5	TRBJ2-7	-	TGTGCCAGCTTATTCCGGGGCTACGAGCAGTACTTC	CASLFRGYEQYF
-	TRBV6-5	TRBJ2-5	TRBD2	TGTGCCAGCTGTACGGGGGGGGGAGGTGAAGAGACCCAGTACTTC	CASCTGGGGEETQYF
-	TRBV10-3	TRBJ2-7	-	TGTGCCATCAGTGAGGGACTAAACTCCTACGAGCAGTACTTC	CAISEGLNSYEQYF
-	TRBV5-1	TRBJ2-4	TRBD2	TGCGCCAGCAGCTTGGCCGGGGTAGCGGGAATCAAAAACATTCAGTACTTC	CASSLAGVAGIKNIQYF
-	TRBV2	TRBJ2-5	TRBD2	TGTGCCAGCAGTGAAGAGCGGGAGCAGACCCAGTACTTC	CASSEEREQTQYF
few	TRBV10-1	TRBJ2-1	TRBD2	TGCGCCAGCAGTGGGATAGCGGGGGGGCAGAGGAATGAGCAGTTCTTC	CASSGIAGGQRNEQFF
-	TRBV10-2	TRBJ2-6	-	TGCGCCAGCAGTCATGGTCGGGCCAACGTCCTGACTTTC	CASSHGRANVLTF
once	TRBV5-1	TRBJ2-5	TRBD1	TGCGCCAGCAGGGAGACAGGGGTAGAGACCCAGTACTTC	CASRETGVETQYF
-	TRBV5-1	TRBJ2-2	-	TGCGCCAGCAGCTTGGGAGGAGCGAACACCGGGGAGCTGTTTTTT	CASSLGGANTGELFF
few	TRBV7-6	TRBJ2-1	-	TGTGCCAGCAGCCCTAGGGGGGTAGCATATGAGCAGTTCTTC	CASSPRGVAYEQFF
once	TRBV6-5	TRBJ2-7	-	TGTGCCAGCAGTTACTCGAACGTAGCCTACGAGCAGTACTTC	CASSYSNVAYEQYF
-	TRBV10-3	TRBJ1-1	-	TGTGCCATCAGGGGCGGTGGCGAAGGCCAAGCTTTCTTT	CAIRGGGEGQAFF
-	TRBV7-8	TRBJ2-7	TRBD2	TGTGCCAGCAGCTTAGGAGGGACTAGCGGTACCTACGAGCAGTACTTC	CASSLGGTSGTYEQYF
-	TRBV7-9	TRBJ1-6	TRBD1	TGTGCCAGCAGCCAAACACAGGGGGCTAGGTCACCCCTCCACTTT	CASSQTQGARSPLHF
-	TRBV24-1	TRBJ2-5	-	TGTGCCACCGCCCCCAGTCGGGACACAGAGACCCAGTACTTC	CATAPSRDTETQYF
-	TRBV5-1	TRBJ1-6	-	TGCGCCAGCAGCTGGGGTCGGGAAAGCGGGAATTCACCCCTCCACTTT	CASSWGRESGNSPLHF
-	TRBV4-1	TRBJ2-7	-	TGCGCCAGCAGCCATGGACAGAATGGGGAGCAGTACTTC	CASSHGQNGEQYF
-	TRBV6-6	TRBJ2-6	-	TGTGCCAGCAGTCAGGAAGACTCTATGCCAAAGTCGGGCCAACGTCCTGACTTC	CASSQEDSMPKSGQRPDF
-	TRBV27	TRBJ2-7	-	TGTGCCAGCAACAACGGAGGGTTGGAGCAGTACTTC	CASNNGGLEQYF
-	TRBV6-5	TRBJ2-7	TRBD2	TGTGCCAGCAGGGGGGGGGTATACGAGCAGTACTTC	CASRGGVYEQYF
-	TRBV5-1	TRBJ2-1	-	TGCGCCAGCAGCCCACTGAGGGGGACCCGGAGCTCCTACAATGAGCAGTTCTTC	CASSPLRGTRSSYNEQFF